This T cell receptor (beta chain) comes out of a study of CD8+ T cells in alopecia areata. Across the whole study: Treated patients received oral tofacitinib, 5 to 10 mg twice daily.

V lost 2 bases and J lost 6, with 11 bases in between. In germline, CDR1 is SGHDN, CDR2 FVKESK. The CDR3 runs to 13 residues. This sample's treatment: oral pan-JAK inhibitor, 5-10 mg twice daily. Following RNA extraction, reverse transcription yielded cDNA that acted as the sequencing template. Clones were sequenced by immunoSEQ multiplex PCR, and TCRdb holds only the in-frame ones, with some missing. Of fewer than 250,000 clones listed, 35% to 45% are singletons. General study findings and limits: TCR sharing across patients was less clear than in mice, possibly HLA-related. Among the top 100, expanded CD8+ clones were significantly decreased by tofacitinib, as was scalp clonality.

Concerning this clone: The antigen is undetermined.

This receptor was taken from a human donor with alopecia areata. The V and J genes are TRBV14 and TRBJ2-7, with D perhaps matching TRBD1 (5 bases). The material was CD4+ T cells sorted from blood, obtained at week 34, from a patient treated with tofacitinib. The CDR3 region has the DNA TGTGCCAGCAGCCAAACTGGACAATCCGAGCAGTACTTC. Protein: CASSQTGQSEQYF.